What follows are 27 T cell receptor beta chains derived from one specimen sequenced in a study of blood T cell repertoires in COVID-19. The table came from immunoSEQ multiplex PCR; TCRdb's copy has only in-frame clones and leaves some out. The sample lists about 120,000 clones, over 75% occurring once. Sequencing input: peripheral blood. Every receptor here comes from a man aged 45-60 years with acute or convalescent COVID-19.

The chain couples TRBV7-9 to TRBJ1-5, with 9 bases identical to TRBD1. Trimming removed 4 bases from V and 0 bases from J; junction bases left unmatched: 13. The CDR3 runs 19 residues. Germline V gives CDR1 SEHNR, CDR2 FQNEAQ (reference sequence). CDR3 DNA sequence: TGTGCCAGCAGCTCACGCCGGGACAGGGCCCCCTATAGCAATCAGCCCCAGCATTTT. Its translation: CASSSRRDRAPYSNQPQHF.

V usage is TRBV6-2 or TRBV6-3 and J usage is TRBJ2-3; possibly TRBD2 for D (6 bases). V shed 4 bases and J shed 4 bases, with 9 bases lying between them. In germline, CDR1 is MNHEY, CDR2 SVGEGT. The CDR3 has 13 amino acids. The CDR3 spells CASSLAEADTQYF. In DNA form, the CDR3 reads TGTGCCAGCAGTTTAGCGGAGGCAGATACGCAGTATTTT.

The rearrangement uses TRBV6-5 and TRBJ1-1; the D is unclear. The V gene lost 3 bases and the J gene lost 2 bases, with 13 bases spanning the gap. Per germline, CDR1 MNHEY and CDR2 SVGAGI. The CDR3 is made up of 15 amino acids. The CDR3 sequence: CASSYTRVLNTEAFF. CDR3 DNA: TGTGCCAGCAGTTATACCCGGGTCTTAAACACTGAAGCTTTCTTT.

Points on this clone: Within the sample, other DNA sequences also encode this same CDR3. The chain joins TRBV18 to TRBJ1-1; 9 nucleotides agree with TRBD1. The CDR3 is made up of 13 amino acids. Per the germline V gene, CDR1 is KGHSH and CDR2 is LQKENI. With V trimmed by 3 bases and J by 5 bases, 1 base remained unmatched. CDR3 residues: CASSPDRGTEAFF. The CDR3 DNA is TGTGCCAGCTCACCGGACAGGGGAACTGAAGCTTTCTTT.

This chain joins TRBV7-2 and TRBJ2-1, with 8 bases identical to TRBD2. Germline-derived CDR1 and CDR2 are SGHTA and FQGNSA. V was clipped by 4 bases and J by 8 bases; unmatched bases: 10. The CDR3 covers 15 residues. CDR3 DNA: TGTGCCAGCAGCTCCAGCGGGAGTAGATCTGATGAGCAGTTCTTC. This translates into CASSSSGSRSDEQFF.

This clone was seen only a few times. The chain has TRBV30 and TRBJ1-5; TRBD1 aligns across 8 bases. The V gene's germline CDR1 is GTSNPN and CDR2 SVGIG (reference sequence). With 5 bases clipped from V and 6 bases from J, the junction kept 9 bases outside the gene matches. The CDR3 is made up of 14 amino acids. CDR3 coding DNA: TGTGCCTGGGCCGACAGGGGATGGTTTCAGCCCCAGCATTTT. It codes for CAWADRGWFQPQHF.

The chain employs TRBV5-1 and TRBJ2-2; TRBD2 matches 8 bases. CDR3 length: 16 residues. Germline V lookup: CDR1 SGHRS, CDR2 YFSETQ. The ends lost 2 bases at V and 1 base at J; junction bases unmatched: 4. In DNA, the CDR3 is TGCGCCAGCAGCTTTATGGCGGGAGGGAACACCGGGGAGCTGTTTTTT. Protein sequence: CASSFMAGGNTGELFF.

The chain links TRBV15 to TRBJ2-1; 10 nucleotides agree with TRBD1. The CDR3 has 17 amino acids. The V gene's germline CDR1 is LNHNV and CDR2 YYDKDF (reference sequence). J gave up 2 bases and V 1 base, and 5 bases lay outside the gene matches. The CDR3 is CATSRGFGQGAYNEQFF. The CDR3 DNA reads as TGTGCCACCAGCAGAGGATTTGGACAGGGGGCCTACAATGAGCAGTTCTTC. Based on the CDR3 plus reference TRBV15 and TRBJ2-1, the full variable domain is DAMVIQNPRYQVTQFGKPVTLSCSQTLNHNVMYWYQQKSSQAPKLLFHYYDKDFNNEADTPDNFQSRRPNTSFCFLDIRSPGLGDTAMYLCATSRGFGQGAYNEQFFGPGTRLTVL.

Comment on this clone: One junction end does not reproduce the germline sequence, and a read error may be involved. This chain connects TRBV7-2 to TRBJ2-7, with a weak D call TRBD2 (5 bases). From germline, CDR1 is SGHTA and CDR2 FQGNSA. CDR3 length: 16 amino acids. The CDR3: CASSLAGGLMIYEQYF. DNA for the CDR3: TGTGCCAGCAGCCTAGCCGGAGGACTGATGATCTACGAGCAGTACTTC.

The rearrangement uses TRBV5-1 and TRBJ1-2; no firm D call. CDR1 is SGHRS and CDR2 is YFSETQ in the germline V gene. Deletions cut 0 bases from V and 0 bases from J, with 15 bases between. CDR3 length: 17 residues. CDR3 DNA: TGCGCCAGCAGCTTGGGCGGGGTCGGCAACACTAACTATGGCTACACCTTC. Its translation: CASSLGGVGNTNYGYTF.

The chain combines TRBV2 with TRBJ2-7, with 9 nucleotides matching TRBD1. The CDR3 has 13 residues. With V trimmed by 8 bases and J by 5 bases, 7 bases remained unmatched. The germline CDR1 and CDR2 sequences are SNHLY and FYNNEI. The CDR3 DNA follows: TGTGCCAGCCGCGGGACAGGGATGAACGAGCAGTACTTC. Its protein product is CASRGTGMNEQYF.

This chain uses TRBV9 with TRBJ2-7, with 7 bases lining up with TRBD2. V shed 5 bases, J shed 7 bases, and the junction held 6 bases outside the gene matches. The CDR3 has 12 amino acids. The germline V gene encodes CDR1 SGDLS and CDR2 YYNGEE. The CDR3 loop is CASSGRAEEQYF. The CDR3 DNA follows: TGTGCCAGCAGTGGGAGGGCGGAGGAGCAGTACTTC.

The chain combines TRBV6-4 with TRBJ2-1; 9 bases map to TRBD2. CDR3 size: 15 residues. Trimming took 6 bases from V and 8 from J; bases not matched to a gene: 11. Germline V lookup: CDR1 MRHNA, CDR2 SNTAGT. The CDR3 DNA sequence: TGTGCCAGCAGCTCTGAGAGCGGGAGGTTCGATGAGCAGTTCTTC. Its protein product is CASSSESGRFDEQFF.

The chain recombines TRBV6-6 with TRBJ1-6, with D uncertain. V shed 6 bases and J shed 8 bases, with 11 bases lying between them. Germline V gives CDR1 MNHNY, CDR2 SVGAGI (reference sequence). The CDR3 extends over 13 amino acids. Here the CDR3 reads CASRKSTDSPLHF. DNA of the CDR3: TGTGCCAGCAGAAAAAGCACCGATTCACCCCTCCACTTT.

The J gene is TRBJ1-1, the V gene TRBV20-1; D remains ambiguous. This CDR3 contains 11 residues. Germline loops: CDR1 DFQATT, CDR2 SNEGSKA (reference sequence). Deletions cut 5 bases from V and 10 bases from J, with 14 bases between. The CDR3 is CSARTLRGAFF. The CDR3 bases are TGCAGTGCTCGGACCTTACGGGGAGCTTTCTTT.

Here the CDR3 DNA reads TGTGCCAGCAGACCAGGGTGGGACTATGGCTACACCTTC. This sequence encodes CASRPGWDYGYTF. The chain links TRBV3-1 (or the pseudogene TRBV3-2) to TRBJ1-2, with TRBD1 as a possible D gene (5 bases). The CDR3 runs to 13 residues. The germline V gene has CDR1 LGHDT and CDR2 YNNKEL (reference sequence). The V gene lost 6 bases and the J gene lost 3 bases, with 11 bases spanning the gap.

The V gene is TRBV2, the J gene TRBJ1-2; the match to TRBD1 covers 7 bases. This CDR3 has 15 residues. Germline V CDR1 and CDR2: SNHLY, FYNNEI. Germline trimming cut 6 bases from V and 2 bases from J; bases unmatched to any gene: 9. The CDR3 loop reads CASSQTLTGNYGYTF. The DNA of the CDR3 is TGTGCCAGCAGCCAAACCCTGACAGGGAACTATGGCTACACCTTC.

This clone was seen a handful of times. The chain joins TRBV11-2 to TRBJ2-7; a weak D match, TRBD1 (6 bases). V was clipped by 0 bases and J by 2 bases, with 14 bases between them. Germline CDR1 is SGHAT and CDR2 is FQNNGV. This CDR3 region has 16 residues. CDR3 loop: CASSLDQGIFPYEQYF. The DNA for the CDR3 is TGTGCCAGCAGCTTAGATCAGGGGATATTTCCCTACGAGCAGTACTTC.

The chain uses TRBV6-5 and TRBJ2-7, with a weak D call TRBD2 (7 bases). Germline loops: CDR1 MNHEY, CDR2 SVGAGI. CDR3 length: 14 residues. Trimming cost V 2 bases and J 2 bases, with 10 bases left between them. DNA of the CDR3: TGTGCCAGCAGTTACGGGGGGGGGCCCTACGAGCAGTACTTC. This encodes CASSYGGGPYEQYF.

J is TRBJ2-1 and V is TRBV5-8, with a tentative D call TRBD2 (6 bases). Looked up from germline, CDR1 is SGHTS and CDR2 is YDEGEE. The CDR3 contains 15 residues. Trimming stripped 3 bases from V and 2 bases from J, with 12 bases between. CDR3 bases: TGTGCCAGCAGCTCTGACGGGGGAACCTACAATGAGCAGTTCTTC. Its protein product is CASSSDGGTYNEQFF.

This clone came up once. The V call is TRBV18, the J call TRBJ2-5, with TRBD1 as a possible D gene (6 bases). The germline V gene has CDR1 KGHSH and CDR2 LQKENI. The CDR3 contains 13 residues. V was clipped by 3 bases and J by 5 bases, with 10 bases between them. The CDR3 sequence: CASSPGAMETQYF. The DNA for the CDR3 is TGTGCCAGCTCACCGGGGGCTATGGAGACCCAGTACTTC.

CDR3 DNA sequence: TGTGCCTGGAGAAAAAATCGCCGGGACAGGGGGCAAGGGGGTGAGCAGTTCTTC. It specifies CAWRKNRRDRGQGGEQFF. The chain joins TRBV30 to TRBJ2-1; TRBD1 matches 12 bases. Germline V CDR1 and CDR2: GTSNPN, SVGIG (reference sequence). This CDR3 is 18 amino acids long. The V gene end was trimmed by 3 bases and the J gene end by 9 bases; junction bases not matched to a gene: 18.

The V call is TRBV21-1, the J call TRBJ2-1; whether TRBD2, the table's D call, matches the DNA was not checked. TRBV21-1 is described as a pseudogene. The CDR3 length is 12 residues. The CDR3 sequence is CASGLSYNEQFF. DNA of the CDR3: TGTGCCAGCGGACTTTCATACAATGAGCAGTTCTTC.

This clone was picked up one time. This chain links TRBV4-1 with TRBJ1-6; 8 nucleotides line up with TRBD1. The CDR3 covers 16 residues. CDR1 is MGHRA, CDR2 YSYEKL, per germline. The J segment lost 7 bases and the V segment lost 4 bases, leaving 9 bases of the junction unmatched. The CDR3 protein is CASSPGRGLLNSPLHF. The CDR3 DNA sequence: TGCGCCAGCAGCCCCGGCAGGGGGCTATTGAATTCACCCCTCCACTTT.

The genes are TRBV5-6 and TRBJ1-4; 9 bases match TRBD1. Germline CDR1 reads SGHDT; CDR2 reads YYEEEE. This CDR3 has 15 residues. The trim removed 0 bases at V and 7 bases at J, leaving 4 bases unmatched. The CDR3 here is CASSLAGQGTEKLFF. DNA of the CDR3: TGTGCCAGCAGCTTGGCAGGACAGGGGACTGAAAAACTGTTTTTT.

Written as DNA, the CDR3 is TGTGCCAGCAGTCCACAGGGGGCGCGGGAGACCCAGTACTTC. As protein: CASSPQGARETQYF. The rearrangement joins TRBV28 to TRBJ2-5; 9 bases line up with TRBD1. This CDR3 spans 14 amino acids. Germline V gene data show CDR1 as MDHEN and CDR2 as SYDVKM. J gave up 5 bases and V 5 bases, and 6 bases lay outside the gene matches.

This chain joins TRBV11-3 and TRBJ2-7; TRBD1 is a possible D gene (6 bases). This CDR3 has 14 amino acids. Germline CDR1 reads SGHNT; CDR2 reads YENEEA. V lost 2 bases and J lost 2, with 10 bases in between. In DNA, the CDR3 is TGTGCCAGCAGCTTAACGACAGGTGCCTACGAGCAGTACTTC. Its protein is CASSLTTGAYEQYF. Full variable domain (remainder filled in from reference TRBV11-3 and TRBJ2-7): EAGVVQSPRYKIIEKKQPVAFWCNPISGHNTLYWYLQNLGQGPELLIRYENEEAVDDSQLPKDRFSAERLKGVDSTLKIQPAELGDSAVYLCASSLTTGAYEQYFGPGTRLTVT.